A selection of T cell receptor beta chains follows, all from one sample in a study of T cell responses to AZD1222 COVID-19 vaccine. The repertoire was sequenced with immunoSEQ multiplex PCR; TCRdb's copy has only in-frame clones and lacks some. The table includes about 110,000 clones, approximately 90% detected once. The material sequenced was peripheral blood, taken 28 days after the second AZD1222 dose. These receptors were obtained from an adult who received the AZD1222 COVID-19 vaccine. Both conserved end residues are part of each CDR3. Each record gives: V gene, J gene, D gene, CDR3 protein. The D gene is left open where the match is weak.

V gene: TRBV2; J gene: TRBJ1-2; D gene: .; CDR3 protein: CASSDAEVYGYTF
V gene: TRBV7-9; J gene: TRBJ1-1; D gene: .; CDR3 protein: CASSLLGTEAFF
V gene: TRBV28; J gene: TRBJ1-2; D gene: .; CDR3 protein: CASSSSGIQGYTF
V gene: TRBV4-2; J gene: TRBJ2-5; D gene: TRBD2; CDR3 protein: CASSQEPSGTKEETQYF
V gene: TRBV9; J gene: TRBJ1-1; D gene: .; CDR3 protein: CASTLGVSQNTEAFF
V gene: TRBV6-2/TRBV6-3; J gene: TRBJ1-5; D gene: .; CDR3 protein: CASSSQPGTYSNQPQHF
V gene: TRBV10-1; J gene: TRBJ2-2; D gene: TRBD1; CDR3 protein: CASRDRVNTGELFF
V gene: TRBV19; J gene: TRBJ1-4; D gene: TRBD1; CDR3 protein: CASSTQGQTNEKLFF
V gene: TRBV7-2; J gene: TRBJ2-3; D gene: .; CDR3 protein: CASSLARENTQYF
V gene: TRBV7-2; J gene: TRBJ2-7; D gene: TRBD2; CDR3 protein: CASSPWRGGSYEQYF
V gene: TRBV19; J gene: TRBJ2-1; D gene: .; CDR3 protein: CASRTDSAAYEQFF
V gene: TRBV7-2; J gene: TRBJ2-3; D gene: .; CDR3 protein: CASSLEYTDTQYF
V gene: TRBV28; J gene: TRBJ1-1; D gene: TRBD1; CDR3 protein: CASSLSDRGTAFF
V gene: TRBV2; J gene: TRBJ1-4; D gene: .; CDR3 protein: CASSPLTAVTGKLFF
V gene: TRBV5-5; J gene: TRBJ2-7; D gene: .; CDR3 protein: CASSSPGPYEQYF
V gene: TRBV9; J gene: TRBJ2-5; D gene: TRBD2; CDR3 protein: CASSRLGGAMYQETQYF
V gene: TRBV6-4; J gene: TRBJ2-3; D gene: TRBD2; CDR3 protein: CASSDSPGGSRGDTQYF
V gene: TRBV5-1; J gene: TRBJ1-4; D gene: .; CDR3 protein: CASSLESNEKLFF
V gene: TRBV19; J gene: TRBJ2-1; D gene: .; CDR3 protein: CATRRGLLVGGNEQFF
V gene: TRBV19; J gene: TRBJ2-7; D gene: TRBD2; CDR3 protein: CATQPESAGGYEQYF
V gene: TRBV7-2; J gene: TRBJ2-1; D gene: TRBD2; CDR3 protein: CASTLLAGSLYNEQFF
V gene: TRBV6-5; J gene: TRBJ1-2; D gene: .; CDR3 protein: CASSLLEGYTF
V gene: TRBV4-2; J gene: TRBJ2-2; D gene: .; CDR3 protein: CASSQFTGATGELFF
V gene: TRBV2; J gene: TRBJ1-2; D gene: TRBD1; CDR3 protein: CASSGTGYVDGYTF
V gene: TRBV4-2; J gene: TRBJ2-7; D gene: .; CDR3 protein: CASSPAKNTREDHEQYF
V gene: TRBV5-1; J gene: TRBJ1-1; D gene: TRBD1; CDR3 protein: CASSAGTGETEAFF
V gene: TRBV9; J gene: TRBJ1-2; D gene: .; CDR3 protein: CASSVYQGPNYGYTF
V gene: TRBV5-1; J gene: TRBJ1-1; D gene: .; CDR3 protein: CASSLGGAEAEAFF
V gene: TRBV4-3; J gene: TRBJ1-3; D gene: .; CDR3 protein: CASSQGETARNTIYF
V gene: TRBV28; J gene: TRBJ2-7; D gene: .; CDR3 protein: CASSLTGSRSYEQYF
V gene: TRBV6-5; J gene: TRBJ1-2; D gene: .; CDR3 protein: CASRPDGTSSDGYTF
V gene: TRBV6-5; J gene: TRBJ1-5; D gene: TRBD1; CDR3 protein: CASSRTGSQPQHF
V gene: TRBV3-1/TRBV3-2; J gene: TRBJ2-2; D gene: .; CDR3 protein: CASSQSGVEIGGELFF
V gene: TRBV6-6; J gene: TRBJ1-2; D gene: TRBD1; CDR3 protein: CASSQTGLIGYGYTF
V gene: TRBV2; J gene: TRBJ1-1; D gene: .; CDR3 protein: CASRKEPYQGTEAFF
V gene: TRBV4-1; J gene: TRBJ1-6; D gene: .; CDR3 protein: CASSQVTQDKTSPLHF
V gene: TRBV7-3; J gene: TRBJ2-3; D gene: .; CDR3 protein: CASSFDQTGTQYF
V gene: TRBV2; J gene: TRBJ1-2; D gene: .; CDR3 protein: CASREPGSNYGYTF
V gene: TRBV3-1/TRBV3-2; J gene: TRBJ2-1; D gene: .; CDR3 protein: CASSQEYDYNEQFF
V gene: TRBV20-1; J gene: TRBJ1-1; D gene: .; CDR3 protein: CSARENTEAFF
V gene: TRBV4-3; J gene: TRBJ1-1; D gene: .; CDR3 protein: CASSSQRKNTEAFF
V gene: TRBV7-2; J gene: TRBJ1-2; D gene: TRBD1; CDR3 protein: CASSARSGGAEYGYTF
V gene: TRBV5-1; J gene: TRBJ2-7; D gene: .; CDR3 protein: CASSLGGTYEQYF
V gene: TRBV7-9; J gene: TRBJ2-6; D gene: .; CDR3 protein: CASSRHAAFGSGANVLTF